The 32 T cell receptor beta chains given below trace back to one sample, sequenced in a study of OX40 agonist ivuxolimab in advanced cancers. The method was immunoSEQ multiplex PCR; TCRdb's version includes in-frame clones alone and lacks a portion of them. The table shows around 64,000 clones, with around 83% occurring only once. The sample here was CD4+ or CD8+ T cells sorted from blood, taken in a trial of the OX40 agonist ivuxolimab. These receptors originate from an adult with an advanced solid tumor such as melanoma, head and neck, liver or kidney cancer.

A single count supports this clone. The chain recombines TRBV4-1 with TRBJ2-2; maybe TRBD1 (5 bases). V lost 2 bases, J lost 1 base, and 11 bases lay in between. In germline, CDR1 is MGHRA, CDR2 YSYEKL. The CDR3 spans 16 residues. CDR3 nucleotide sequence: TGCGCCAGCAGCCAACGGGCAGGGATGAACACCGGGGAGCTGTTTTTT. Protein: CASSQRAGMNTGELFF.

Only one count was recorded for this clone. J is TRBJ2-3 and V is TRBV7-2; 8 bases match TRBD1. The junction had 0 bases not matched to a gene; V was cut back by 1 base and J by 6 bases. Germline V lookup: CDR1 SGHTA, CDR2 FQGNSA. The CDR3 covers 13 residues. This chain's CDR3 is CASSLGDRDTQYF. The DNA for the CDR3 is TGTGCCAGCAGCTTAGGGGACAGGGATACGCAGTATTTT.

The chain has TRBV7-2 and TRBJ2-7; D gene uncertain. With 5 bases removed from V and 5 bases from J, the gap between germline ends came to 16 bases. Germline CDR1 and CDR2: SGHTA and FQGNSA. This CDR3 spans 14 amino acids. CDR3 nucleotides: TGTGCCAGCAGCCTCCACGACTCCTCGAACGAGCAGTACTTC. This translates into CASSLHDSSNEQYF.

The rearrangement links TRBV6-5 to TRBJ1-2, with unresolved D. The CDR3 is made up of 12 amino acids. CDR1 MNHEY and CDR2 SVGAGI come from the germline V gene. The germline V and J ends were trimmed by 4 bases and 4 bases, with 7 bases remaining between them. In DNA, the CDR3 is TGTGCCAGCAGTTCCCCCGCCTATGGCTACACCTTC. Its translation: CASSSPAYGYTF.

The chain recombines TRBV7-2 with TRBJ1-4; a possible D gene is TRBD1 (6 bases). The V gene lost 5 bases and the J gene lost 8 bases, with 21 bases spanning the gap. This CDR3 is built from 16 residues. Germline V gives CDR1 SGHTA, CDR2 FQGNSA. CDR3: CASSPYSGGSGEKLFF. The CDR3 bases are TGTGCCAGCAGCCCCTACAGCGGGGGCTCCGGGGAAAAACTGTTTTTT.

This clone was recorded only once. The chain has TRBV4-1 and TRBJ1-2; D gene unclear. V was shortened by 1 base and J by 4 bases, with 13 bases between the two germline ends. The CDR3 extends over 15 amino acids. CDR1 MGHRA and CDR2 YSYEKL come from the germline V gene. CDR3 DNA sequence: TGCGCCAGCAGCCAAGGGCTCTGGGATATCTATGGCTACACCTTC. It codes for CASSQGLWDIYGYTF.

This clone has only a few counts. The V gene is TRBV7-3, the J gene TRBJ1-2; 7 bases match TRBD1. There are 15 residues in the CDR3. Germline V gene sequence: CDR1 SGHTA, CDR2 FQGTGA. V gave up 2 bases and J gave up 4 bases; unmatched junction bases: 7. This chain's CDR3 is CASSLQEGGGYGYTF. In DNA form, the CDR3 reads TGTGCCAGCAGCTTACAAGAAGGGGGCGGCTATGGCTACACCTTC.

This clone was detected a few times. The genes are TRBV18 and TRBJ1-2, with D uncertain. The ends were cut back, 3 bases at V and 5 bases at J, with 10 bases in the middle. Germline V gene lookup returns CDR1 KGHSH and CDR2 LQKENI. CDR3 length equals 13 residues. This CDR3 is CASSPRAGYGYTF. The CDR3 DNA follows: TGTGCCAGCTCACCGAGGGCGGGGTATGGCTACACCTTC.

The table lists this clone with a count of one. The chain employs TRBV5-1 and TRBJ1-6, with 9 bases identical to TRBD1. Trimming cost V 0 bases and J 7 bases; bases outside gene matches: 2. CDR3 length equals 15 residues. Germline CDR1 SGHRS, CDR2 YFSETQ. CDR3 in amino acids: CASSLGGTGNSPLHF. CDR3 nucleotide sequence: TGCGCCAGCAGCTTGGGAGGGACAGGGAATTCACCCCTCCACTTT.

In its sample, this clone was seen a few times. The gene calls are TRBV27 and TRBJ1-4; tentatively, D is TRBD1 (5 bases). V was pared by 5 bases and J by 0 bases, with 10 bases between. The CDR3 extends over 15 amino acids. The germline V gene has CDR1 MNHEY and CDR2 SMNVEV (reference sequence). The CDR3 is CASSRQISTNEKLFF. The CDR3 DNA is TGTGCCAGCAGTCGACAGATCTCAACTAATGAAAAACTGTTTTTT. Looking up the rest from reference TRBV27 and TRBJ1-4 gives the full variable domain: EAQVTQNPRYLITVTGKKLTVTCSQNMNHEYMSWYRQDPGLGLRQIYYSMNVEVTDKGDVPEGYKVSRKEKRNFPLILESPSPNQTSLYFCASSRQISTNEKLFFGSGTQLSVL.

The V gene is TRBV7-2, the J gene TRBJ1-6, with no clear D. CDR3 length equals 15 residues. Trimming pared 1 base from V and 7 bases from J, leaving 11 bases between. Germline lookup yields CDR1 SGHTA and CDR2 FQGNSA. CDR3 sequence (DNA): TGTGCCAGCAGCTTAGTCACTATGGGCAATTCACCCCTCCACTTT. It translates to CASSLVTMGNSPLHF.

This clone occurred many times. The V call is TRBV11-3, the J call TRBJ2-6, with unresolved D. Germline CDR1 reads SGHNT; CDR2 reads YENEEA. The CDR3 covers 16 residues. V dropped 1 base and J dropped 0 bases, with 7 bases sitting between them. DNA for the CDR3: TGTGCCAGCAGCTTAGGTCCGAGCTCTGGGGCCAACGTCCTGACTTTC. Translated: CASSLGPSSGANVLTF.

The J gene is TRBJ2-1, the V gene TRBV19; D could derive from TRBD1 or TRBD2 (6 bases each). Between the trimmed V and J ends, which lost 6 bases and 3 bases, there was a span of 15 bases. Germline CDR1 is LNHDA and CDR2 is SQIVND (reference sequence). The CDR3 length is 15 residues. The CDR3 spells CASSRGLAFYNEQFF. The DNA for the CDR3 is TGTGCCAGTAGCCGGGGGCTAGCGTTCTACAATGAGCAGTTCTTC.

The chain joins TRBV11-3 to TRBJ2-1; 11 nucleotides agree with TRBD2. CDR1 and CDR2 from the germline V gene are SGHNT and YENEEA. The V gene end was trimmed by 5 bases and the J gene end by 7 bases; junction bases not matched to a gene: 4. The CDR3 runs 14 residues. The CDR3 protein is CASSLTSGSNEQFF. The CDR3 coding sequence is TGTGCCAGCAGCCTAACTAGCGGGAGTAATGAGCAGTTCTTC.

The chain is built from TRBV6-6 and TRBJ2-3; D is tentatively TRBD1 or TRBD2 (7 bases each). Trimming shortened V by 4 bases and J by 12 bases, and 17 bases separated the two germline ends. The length of the CDR3 is 13 residues. Germline V CDR1 and CDR2: MNHNY, SVGAGI (reference sequence). As DNA, the CDR3 is TGTGCCAGCAGTTTCCAGGGGGGGCAATATCAGTATTTT. Amino acid sequence: CASSFQGGQYQYF.

The chain recombines TRBV18 with TRBJ2-5; D is unresolved. Trimming removed 6 bases from V and 1 base from J, with 6 bases in between. Looked up from germline, CDR1 is KGHSH and CDR2 is LQKENI. The CDR3 runs to 12 residues. The CDR3 bases are TGTGCCAGCTCGGGTCCCCAAGAGACCCAGTACTTC. Translating gives CASSGPQETQYF.

This clone was observed once. The V call is TRBV10-3, the J call TRBJ2-7; 7 bases map to TRBD2. CDR1 is ENHRY and CDR2 is SYGVKD in the germline V gene. V lost 5 bases, J lost 0 bases, and 4 bases stayed unmatched. The length of the CDR3 is 14 residues. CDR3 amino acids: CAISRTSDSYEQYF. The CDR3 DNA reads as TGTGCCATCAGTAGAACTAGCGACTCCTACGAGCAGTACTTC.

The rearrangement joins TRBV2 to TRBJ2-3, with D hard to call. The CDR3 runs 13 residues. The V end lost 5 bases, the J end lost 9 bases, and 15 bases lay between the germline ends. Germline CDR1 is SNHLY and CDR2 is FYNNEI. CDR3 in DNA: TGTGCCAGCAGTCCTACTCTAGAGTACACGCAGTATTTT. Translation gives CASSPTLEYTQYF.

The chain is built from TRBV10-3 and TRBJ2-2; D tentatively reads TRBD1 or TRBD2 (5 bases each). Germline CDR1 reads ENHRY; CDR2 reads SYGVKD. Trimming shortened V by 0 bases and J by 4 bases, and 18 bases separated the two germline ends. The CDR3 runs 18 residues. CDR3 DNA: TGTGCCATCAGTGAGTCGAGGAGGCAGGGTCCGGGCACCGGGGAGCTGTTTTTT. Residues: CAISESRRQGPGTGELFF.

This chain uses TRBV29-1 with TRBJ2-3, with 9 bases lining up with TRBD2. In germline, CDR1 is SQVTM, CDR2 ANQGSEA. The CDR3 length is 15 residues. Trimming cost V 8 bases and J 0 bases; bases outside gene matches: 9. The DNA of the CDR3 is TGCAGCTCTCGCGGGGGGGCGGAAAGCACAGATACGCAGTATTTT. It translates to CSSRGGAESTDTQYF.

This clone was detected a few times. CDR3: CASSLGSGELFF. In DNA, the CDR3 is TGTGCCAGCAGCCTAGGGTCCGGGGAGCTGTTTTTT. The chain links TRBV5-4 to TRBJ2-2; no clear D. This CDR3 is built from 12 residues. The germline gives CDR1 SGHNT, CDR2 YYREEE (reference sequence). The V end lost 4 bases, the J end lost 6 bases, and 7 bases lay between the germline ends.

V usage is TRBV20-1 and J usage is TRBJ1-1; D gene unclear. Trimming stripped 5 bases from V and 1 base from J, with 5 bases between. Per the germline V gene, CDR1 is DFQATT and CDR2 is SNEGSKA (reference sequence). This CDR3 spans 11 amino acids. The CDR3 nucleotides read TGCAGTGCTTACCAGAACACTGAAGCTTTCTTT. Protein: CSAYQNTEAFF.

The genes are TRBV29-1 and TRBJ1-3; no firm D call. Germline CDR1 reads SQVTM; CDR2 reads ANQGSEA. The CDR3 has 13 amino acids. V was pared by 7 bases and J by 0 bases, with 10 bases between. CDR3 loop: CSAIPSSGNTIYF. The CDR3, as DNA: TGCAGCGCGATCCCCTCCTCTGGAAACACCATATATTTT.

V and J are TRBV5-3 and TRBJ1-5, with D unclear. TRBV5-3 is noted as an ORF with a role that remains uncertain. The CDR3 is 17 residues long. Trimming left V 7 bases short and J 1 base short, with 21 bases between. CDR3 coding DNA: TGTGCCAGAGGTTACCCCGATTCGGGTTTCAGCAATCAGCCCCAGCATTTT. This translates into CARGYPDSGFSNQPQHF.

The rearrangement joins TRBV30 to TRBJ1-1; D is perhaps TRBD1 (5 bases). The CDR3 totals 14 residues. Germline lookup yields CDR1 GTSNPN and CDR2 SVGIG (reference sequence). The V end was cut by 8 bases, the J end by 6 bases, with 22 bases between. In DNA, the CDR3 is TGTGCCCATATATCCGGGACTGTTGCATCTGAAGCTTTCTTT. Its translation is CAHISGTVASEAFF.

The gene calls are TRBV10-3 and TRBJ1-6; unclear D gene. This CDR3 comprises 14 residues. V was cut by 4 bases and J by 7 bases, with 11 bases left in between. Looked up from germline, CDR1 is ENHRY and CDR2 is SYGVKD. In DNA, the CDR3 is TGTGCCATCAGTGTGGAGGGTTGGAATTCACCCCTCCACTTT. Amino acids: CAISVEGWNSPLHF.

This chain links TRBV30 with TRBJ1-5; D may be TRBD1 (5 bases). The V end lost 2 bases, the J end lost 2 bases, and 10 bases lay between the germline ends. This CDR3 comprises 14 residues. Germline V gene sequence: CDR1 GTSNPN, CDR2 SVGIG (reference sequence). The chain's CDR3 is CAWSQGSGNQPQHF. For the CDR3, the DNA is TGTGCCTGGAGTCAGGGATCGGGCAATCAGCCCCAGCATTTT.

The chain carries TRBV9 and TRBJ2-2; 10 positions match TRBD2. This CDR3 spans 16 amino acids. V was pared by 4 bases and J by 1 base, with 4 bases of the junction left unmatched. Germline V gene lookup returns CDR1 SGDLS and CDR2 YYNGEE. The CDR3 sequence is CASSLSSGRNTGELFF. For the CDR3, the DNA is TGTGCCAGCAGCCTCTCTAGCGGGAGGAACACCGGGGAGCTGTTTTTT.

CDR3 protein: CASSMRGEYAYEQYF. In nucleotides, the CDR3 is TGTGCCAGCAGCATGCGGGGGGAGTACGCCTACGAGCAGTACTTC. The rearrangement links TRBV7-2 to TRBJ2-7; TRBD2 matches at 8 bases. The germline CDR1 and CDR2 sequences are SGHTA and FQGNSA. V dropped 5 bases and J dropped 2; count of bases not matched to a gene: 8. This CDR3 contains 15 residues.

This chain connects TRBV27 to TRBJ2-5; 9 positions agree with TRBD1. Unmatched junction bases numbered 9, after V lost 6 bases and J lost 13 bases. Looked up from germline, CDR1 is MNHEY and CDR2 is SMNVEV (reference sequence). The CDR3 has 12 residues. CDR3 DNA sequence: TGTGCCAGCAGCGAGGGGGGACAGGGCCTGTACTTC. It codes for CASSEGGQGLYF.

The chain is built from TRBV7-8 and TRBJ1-3; weak D call: TRBD1 (6 bases). V was pared by 1 base and J by 4 bases, with 14 bases between. The CDR3 totals 16 residues. CDR1 and CDR2 (germline): SGHVS, FQNEAQ. DNA of the CDR3: TGTGCCAGCAGCTTAGAAGCAGGGGCTATAGGAAACACCATATATTTT. Its protein product is CASSLEAGAIGNTIYF.

V and J are TRBV2 and TRBJ2-5; D remains ambiguous. This CDR3 has 15 residues. The V gene lost 0 bases and the J gene lost 8 bases, with 16 bases spanning the gap. Germline CDR1 SNHLY, CDR2 FYNNEI. CDR3 region: CASSEATTQTLTQYF. The CDR3 DNA follows: TGTGCCAGCAGTGAAGCCACGACCCAGACACTTACCCAGTACTTC.